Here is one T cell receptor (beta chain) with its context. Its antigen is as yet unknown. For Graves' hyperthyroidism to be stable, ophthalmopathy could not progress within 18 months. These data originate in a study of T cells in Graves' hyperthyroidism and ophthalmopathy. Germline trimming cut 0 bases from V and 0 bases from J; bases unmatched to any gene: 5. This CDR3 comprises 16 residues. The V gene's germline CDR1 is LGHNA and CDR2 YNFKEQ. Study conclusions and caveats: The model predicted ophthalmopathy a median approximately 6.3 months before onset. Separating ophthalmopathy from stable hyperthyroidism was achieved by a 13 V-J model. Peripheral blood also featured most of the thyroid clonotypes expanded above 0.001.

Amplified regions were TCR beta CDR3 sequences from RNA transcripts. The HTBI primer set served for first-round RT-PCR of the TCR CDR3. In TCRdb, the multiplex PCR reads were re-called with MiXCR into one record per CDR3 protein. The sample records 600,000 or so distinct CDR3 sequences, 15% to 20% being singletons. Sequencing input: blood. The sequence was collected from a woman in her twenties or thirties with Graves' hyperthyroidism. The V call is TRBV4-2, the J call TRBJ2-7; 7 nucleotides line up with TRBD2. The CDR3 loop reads CASSQDLAESSYEQYF. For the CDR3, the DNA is TGTGCCAGCAGCCAAGATCTAGCGGAGAGCTCCTACGAGCAGTACTTC.